Here is one T cell receptor beta chain with its context. Its matching antigen is unknown. At one end, the junction sequence differs from germline, possibly due to a read error. These data originate in a study of CD8+CD57+ T cells in acquired aplastic anemia. Overall study context: Sorted CD4+ and CD8+ cells gave a mean 3.2 ug DNA, range roughly 0.19 to 30 ug. As sequenced from healthy donors, CD4+ cells averaged roughly 10 million reads. The study's findings and limits: Almost 30 sequences, all CD8+ CDR3, were shared between patients and controls.

This CDR3 has 14 amino acids. Germline CDR1 reads SEHNR; CDR2 reads FQNEAQ (reference sequence). TCR beta VDJ and CDR3 profiles were obtained from a genomic DNA template. TCRdb processed the reads anew with MiXCR; each CDR3 protein has one entry. The table includes 400,000 to 450,000 distinct CDR3 sequences, about two thirds detected once. The clonotype comes from a human donor in good health, serving as a control. The material sequenced was sorted CD4+, CD8+, or CD8+CD57+ T cells (not recorded which) from PBMCs. This chain uses TRBV7-9 with TRBJ1-1; a possible D gene is TRBD1 (5 bases). Here the CDR3 reads CASSHHSRVGASTF. The CDR3 DNA follows: TGTGCCAGCAGCCATCATTCCAGGGTCGGGGCTAGCACATTT.